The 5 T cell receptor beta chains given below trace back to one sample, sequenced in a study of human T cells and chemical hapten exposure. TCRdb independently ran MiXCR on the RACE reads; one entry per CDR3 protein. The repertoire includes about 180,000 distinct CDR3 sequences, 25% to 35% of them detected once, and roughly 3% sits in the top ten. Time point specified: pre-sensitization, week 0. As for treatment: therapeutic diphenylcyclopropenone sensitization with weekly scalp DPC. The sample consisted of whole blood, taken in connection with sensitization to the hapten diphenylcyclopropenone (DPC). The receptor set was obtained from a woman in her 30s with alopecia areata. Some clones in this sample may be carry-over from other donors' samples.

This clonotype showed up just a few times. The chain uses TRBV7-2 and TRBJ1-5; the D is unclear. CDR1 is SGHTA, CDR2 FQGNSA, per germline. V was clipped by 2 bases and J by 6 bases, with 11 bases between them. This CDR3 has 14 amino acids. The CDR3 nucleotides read TGTGCCAGCAGCTTAAAATTTGACGGTCAGCCCCAGCATTTT. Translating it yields CASSLKFDGQPQHF. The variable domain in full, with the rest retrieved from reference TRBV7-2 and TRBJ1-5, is GAGVSQSPSNKVTEKGKDVELRCDPISGHTALYWYRQSLGQGLEFLIYFQGNSAPDKSGLPSDRFSAERTGGSVSTLTIQRTQQEDSAVYLCASSLKFDGQPQHFGDGTRLSIL.

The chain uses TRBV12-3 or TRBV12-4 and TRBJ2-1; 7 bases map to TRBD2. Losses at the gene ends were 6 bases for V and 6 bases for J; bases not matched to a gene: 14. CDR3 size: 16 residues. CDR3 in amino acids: CASRTFLSGMGNEQFF. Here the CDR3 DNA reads TGTGCCAGCAGAACCTTTCTGAGCGGGATGGGCAATGAGCAGTTCTTC.

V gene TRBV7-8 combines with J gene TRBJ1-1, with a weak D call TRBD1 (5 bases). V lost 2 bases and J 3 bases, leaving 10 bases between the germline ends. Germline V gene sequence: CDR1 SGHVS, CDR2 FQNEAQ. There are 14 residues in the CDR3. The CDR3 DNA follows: TGTGCCAGCAGCTTAAAGGTCAGGGACACTGAAGCTTTCTTT. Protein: CASSLKVRDTEAFF. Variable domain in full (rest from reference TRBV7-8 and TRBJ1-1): GAGVSQSPRYKVAKRGQDVALRCDPISGHVSLFWYQQALGQGPEFLTYFQNEAQLDKSGLPSDRFFAERPEGSVSTLKIQRTQQEDSAVYLCASSLKVRDTEAFFGQGTRLTVV.

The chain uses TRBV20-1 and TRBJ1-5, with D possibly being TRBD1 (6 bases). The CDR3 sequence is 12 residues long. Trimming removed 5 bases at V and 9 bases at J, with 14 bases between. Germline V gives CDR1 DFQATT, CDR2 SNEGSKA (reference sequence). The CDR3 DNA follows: TGCAGTGCTGGGGACAACTTGGGGCCCCAGCATTTT. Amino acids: CSAGDNLGPQHF.

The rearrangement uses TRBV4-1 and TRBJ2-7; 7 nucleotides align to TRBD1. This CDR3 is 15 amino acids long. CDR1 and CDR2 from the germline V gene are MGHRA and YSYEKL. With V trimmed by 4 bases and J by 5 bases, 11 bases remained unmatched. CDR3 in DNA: TGCGCCAGCAGCCTTTTCGGACAGGTAGGACACGAGCAGTACTTC. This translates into CASSLFGQVGHEQYF.